A selection of T cell receptor beta chains follows, all from one sample in a study of blood T cell repertoires in COVID-19. This table comes from immunoSEQ multiplex PCR, and its TCRdb copy is limited to in-frame clones, with some not included. The sample shows more than 300,000 clones, approximately 90% of them seen only once. Sequencing was performed on PBMCs or T cells enriched from blood (not recorded which). These receptors all come from a woman under 30 who had recovered from COVID-19. Both conserved end residues are part of each CDR3. The order of the fields is CDR3 length, J gene, clone size, V gene, D gene, CDR3 DNA, CDR3 protein. D genes are given only for firm matches. The size field is filled for only some rows; it gives once, few, many or a size class.

14,TRBJ1-2,NA,TRBV6-6,NA,TGTGCCAGCAGTTACTCGTTAGGGGCTGGCGGCTACACCTTC,CASSYSLGAGGYTF
16,TRBJ2-3,NA,TRBV7-2,NA,TGTGCCAGCAGCTTAGTACGAGTCAGGGGAGCAGATACGCAGTATTTT,CASSLVRVRGADTQYF
13,TRBJ2-7,NA,TRBV12-3/TRBV12-4,NA,TGTGCCAGCAGTTTAGCGAGCTCCTACGAGCAGTACTTC,CASSLASSYEQYF
13,TRBJ1-1,NA,TRBV6-5,TRBD1,TGTGCCAGCAGTTTCCAGTTTGGGACAGTGGCTTTCTTT,CASSFQFGTVAFF
13,TRBJ2-7,NA,TRBV5-1,TRBD1,TGCGCCAGCAGCCCCGACAGGGATCGGGAGCAGTACTTC,CASSPDRDREQYF
15,TRBJ1-2,NA,TRBV5-4,NA,TGTGCCAGCAGCCGGTGGGGGGGTCTGGGCTATGGCTACACCTTC,CASSRWGGLGYGYTF
14,TRBJ1-1,NA,TRBV28,NA,TGTGCCAGCACCCTTCTGGGCGTGGGCACTGAAGCTTTCTTT,CASTLLGVGTEAFF
15,TRBJ1-2,NA,TRBV4-1,NA,TGCGCCAGCAGCCTCTATGGAGGGTCTAACTATGGCTACACCTTC,CASSLYGGSNYGYTF
16,TRBJ2-6,NA,TRBV24-1,NA,TGTGCCACCAGTGGTATGGCGGTTCCCGGGGCCAACGTCCTGACTTTC,CATSGMAVPGANVLTF
13,TRBJ2-7,once,TRBV12-3/TRBV12-4,TRBD2,TGTGCCACCCGACGGGGGGGCTCCTACGAGCAGTACTTC,CATRRGGSYEQYF
13,TRBJ2-7,NA,TRBV6-5,NA,TGTGCCACACGCCGGGGGGCGATTAACGAGCAGTACTTC,CATRRGAINEQYF
15,TRBJ1-1,NA,TRBV9,TRBD1,TGTGCCAGCAGCGTAGGGACAGGGATCTTCACTGAAGCTTTCTTT,CASSVGTGIFTEAFF
13,TRBJ1-5,few,TRBV2,TRBD1,TGTGCCAGCAGGACAGGGGGTGAGCAGCCCCAGCATTTT,CASRTGGEQPQHF
14,TRBJ1-5,NA,TRBV30,NA,TGTGCCTGGACCGACAGGTCGGGCAATCAGCCCCAGCATTTT,CAWTDRSGNQPQHF
16,TRBJ1-1,NA,TRBV5-1,TRBD1,TGCGCCAGCAGCATCCGGACAGGGGGCATGAACACTGAAGCTTTCTTT,CASSIRTGGMNTEAFF
15,TRBJ2-7,NA,TRBV3-1/TRBV3-2,TRBD2,TGTGCCAGCAGCCTGACTAGCGGGAGTCCCAACGAGCAGTACTTC,CASSLTSGSPNEQYF
12,TRBJ1-1,NA,TRBV30,TRBD1,TGTGCCTGGGGCAGGGGGGCGACTGAAGCTTTCTTT,CAWGRGATEAFF
15,TRBJ2-7,NA,TRBV28,NA,TGTGCCAGCAGTTTGGAGCGGGCCTTGACCTACGAGCAGTACTTC,CASSLERALTYEQYF
14,TRBJ2-7,NA,TRBV6-5,TRBD1,TGTGCCAGCACATCCGGGACAGGATCCTACGAGCAGTACTTC,CASTSGTGSYEQYF
15,TRBJ2-1,NA,TRBV7-9,TRBD2,TGTGCCAGCAGCTCAAGGGCTAGCGGTTACAATGAGCAGTTCTTC,CASSSRASGYNEQFF
15,TRBJ1-1,NA,TRBV6-5,TRBD1,TGTGCCAGCAGACGACAGGGGGCTATGGTCACTGAAGCTTTCTTT,CASRRQGAMVTEAFF
14,TRBJ2-7,NA,TRBV28,NA,TGTGCCAGCAGTTTAAGCGCAGCGAGCTACGAGCAGTACTTC,CASSLSAASYEQYF